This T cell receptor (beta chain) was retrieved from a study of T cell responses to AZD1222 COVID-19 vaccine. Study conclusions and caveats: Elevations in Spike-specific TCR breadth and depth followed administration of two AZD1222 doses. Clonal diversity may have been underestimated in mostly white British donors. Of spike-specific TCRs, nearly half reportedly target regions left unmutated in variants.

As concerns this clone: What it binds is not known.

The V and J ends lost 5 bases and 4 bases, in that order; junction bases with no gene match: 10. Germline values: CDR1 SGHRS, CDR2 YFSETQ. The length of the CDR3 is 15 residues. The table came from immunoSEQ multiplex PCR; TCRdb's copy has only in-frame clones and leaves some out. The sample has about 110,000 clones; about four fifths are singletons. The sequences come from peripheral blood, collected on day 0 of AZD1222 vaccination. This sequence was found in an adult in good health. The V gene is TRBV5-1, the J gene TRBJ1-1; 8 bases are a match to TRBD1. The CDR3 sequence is CASRVSGGHGTEAFF. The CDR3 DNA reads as TGCGCCAGCAGGGTCTCAGGGGGCCACGGCACTGAAGCTTTCTTT.